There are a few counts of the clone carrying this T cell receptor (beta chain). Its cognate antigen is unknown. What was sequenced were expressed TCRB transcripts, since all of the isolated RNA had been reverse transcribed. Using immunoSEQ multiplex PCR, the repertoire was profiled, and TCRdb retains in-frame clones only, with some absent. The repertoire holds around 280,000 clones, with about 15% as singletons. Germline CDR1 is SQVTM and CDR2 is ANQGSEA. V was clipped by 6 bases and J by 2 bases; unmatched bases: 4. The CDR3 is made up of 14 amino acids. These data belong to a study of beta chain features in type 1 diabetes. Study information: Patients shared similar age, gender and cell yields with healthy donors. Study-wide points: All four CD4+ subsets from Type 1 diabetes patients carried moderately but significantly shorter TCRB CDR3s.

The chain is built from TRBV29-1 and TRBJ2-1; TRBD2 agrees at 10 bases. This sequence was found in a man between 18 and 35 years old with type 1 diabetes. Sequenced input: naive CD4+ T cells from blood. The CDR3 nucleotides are TGCAGCGTCACGACTAGCGGGCCCTACAATGAGCAGTTCTTC. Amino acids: CSVTTSGPYNEQFF.